The 25 T cell receptor beta chains presented below share a single source sample, sequenced in a study of beta chain features in type 1 diabetes. Study outcomes and limitations: Moderate yet significant TCRB CDR3 shortening was seen in Type 1 diabetes patients in all four CD4+ subsets.

Sequencing targeted expressed TCRB transcripts, as all isolated RNA had been reverse transcribed. Method: immunoSEQ multiplex PCR; TCRdb's copy keeps in-frame clones and lacks some. This sample has some 330,000 clones; about 12% occur once, and the top ten carry around 0.0099%. Their antigens remain unidentified. Sequenced material: naive CD4+ T cells from blood. The source of these receptors is a young woman with type 1 diabetes.

This chain joins TRBV5-6 and TRBJ1-2; 7 positions agree with TRBD1. Germline V gene sequence: CDR1 SGHDT, CDR2 YYEEEE. This CDR3 is 13 amino acids long. J was trimmed by 7 bases and V by 2 bases; bases with no gene match: 5. The CDR3 DNA is TGTGCCAGCAGCTTAGGGGACAGATCTGGCTACACCTTC. Its translation is CASSLGDRSGYTF.

The V gene is TRBV2, the J gene TRBJ1-6; D not resolved. Trimming left V 6 bases short and J 2 bases short, with 8 bases between. The CDR3 length is 14 residues. In germline, CDR1 is SNHLY, CDR2 FYNNEI. The CDR3 DNA is TGTGCCAGCAGCAAGGAGCCCTATAATTCACCCCTCCACTTT. Amino acid sequence: CASSKEPYNSPLHF. Full variable domain (missing parts from reference TRBV2 and TRBJ1-6): EPEVTQTPSHQVTQMGQEVILRCVPISNHLYFYWYRQILGQKVEFLVSFYNNEISEKSEIFDDQFSVERPDGSNFTLKIRSTKLEDSAMYFCASSKEPYNSPLHFGNGTRLTVT.

This clone was seen only a few times. The chain is built from TRBV7-2 and TRBJ1-2; TRBD1 is a possible D gene (6 bases). Germline lookup yields CDR1 SGHTA and CDR2 FQGNSA. Trimming left V 5 bases short and J 5 bases short, with 18 bases between. The CDR3 runs to 15 residues. This CDR3 is CASSPLWGPLYGYTF. CDR3 DNA: TGTGCCAGCAGCCCGCTCTGGGGGCCCCTTTATGGCTACACCTTC.

The V gene is TRBV29-1, the J gene TRBJ2-2, with a tentative D call TRBD1 (6 bases). V was shortened by 6 bases and J by 2 bases, with 16 bases between the two germline ends. The length of the CDR3 is 15 residues. Germline V gene sequence: CDR1 SQVTM, CDR2 ANQGSEA. The CDR3 spells CSVAQGTPNTGELFF. For the CDR3, the DNA is TGCAGCGTGGCGCAAGGGACACCAAACACCGGGGAGCTGTTTTTT.

This clone was seen a handful of times. The chain uses TRBV6-1 and TRBJ2-5; 7 bases align to TRBD1. The CDR3 runs to 13 residues. Losses at the gene ends were 6 bases for V and 3 bases for J; bases not matched to a gene: 4. Per the germline V gene, CDR1 is MNHNS and CDR2 is SASEGT. For the CDR3, the DNA is TGTGCCAGCAGCATACAGGGGAAAGAGACCCAGTACTTC. It codes for CASSIQGKETQYF.

The chain is built from TRBV9 and TRBJ2-1; 7 bases are a match to TRBD1. The V gene end was trimmed by 4 bases and the J gene end by 8 bases; junction bases not matched to a gene: 15. CDR1 SGDLS and CDR2 YYNGEE come from the germline V gene. This CDR3 comprises 16 residues. The CDR3 region is CASSPKVALGGHEQFF. CDR3 in DNA: TGTGCCAGCAGCCCCAAGGTAGCGTTAGGGGGCCATGAGCAGTTCTTC.

The sample holds a few counts of this clone. The chain links TRBV5-4 to TRBJ2-2, with D possibly TRBD2 on 6 matching bases. In germline, CDR1 is SGHNT, CDR2 YYREEE (reference sequence). This CDR3 region has 15 residues. V dropped 4 bases and J dropped 2 bases, with 12 bases sitting between them. CDR3 nucleotides: TGTGCCAGCAGCCCCGGGGGTGGTAACACCGGGGAGCTGTTTTTT. Amino acids: CASSPGGGNTGELFF. The variable domain in full, completed from reference TRBV5-4 and TRBJ2-2, reads ETGVTQSPTHLIKTRGQQVTLRCSSQSGHNTVSWYQQALGQGPQFIFQYYREEENGRGNFPPRFSGLQFPNYSSELNVNALELDDSALYLCASSPGGGNTGELFFGEGSRLTVL.

The rearrangement links TRBV5-4 to TRBJ2-5, with D perhaps TRBD1 (6 bases). CDR3 length: 14 amino acids. Germline V lookup: CDR1 SGHNT, CDR2 YYREEE (reference sequence). Between the trimmed V and J ends, which lost 4 bases and 3 bases, there was a span of 13 bases. The CDR3 nucleotides read TGTGCCAGCAGCCCGCAGGGGACGGAAGAGACCCAGTACTTC. This encodes CASSPQGTEETQYF. The variable domain in full, completed from reference TRBV5-4 and TRBJ2-5, reads ETGVTQSPTHLIKTRGQQVTLRCSSQSGHNTVSWYQQALGQGPQFIFQYYREEENGRGNFPPRFSGLQFPNYSSELNVNALELDDSALYLCASSPQGTEETQYFGPGTRLLVL.

This clone was picked up a small number of times. The genes are TRBV2 and TRBJ1-5; D unclear. The V gene lost 5 bases and the J gene lost 9 bases, with 14 bases spanning the gap. CDR1 is SNHLY, CDR2 FYNNEI, per germline. This CDR3 region has 13 residues. The CDR3 region has the DNA TGTGCCAGCAGTTCTAGCGGGTTGAGGCCCCAGCATTTT. Translation gives CASSSSGLRPQHF.

This chain connects TRBV7-2 to TRBJ2-1, with a possible D match to TRBD2 (6 bases). Germline CDR1 is SGHTA and CDR2 is FQGNSA. The CDR3 is 16 amino acids. With 1 base removed from V and 0 bases from J, the gap between germline ends came to 10 bases. CDR3 amino acids: CASSLVRGSSYNEQFF. In DNA form, the CDR3 reads TGTGCCAGCAGCTTAGTGCGGGGCAGCTCCTACAATGAGCAGTTCTTC.

Only a few counts were recorded for this clone. V gene TRBV30 combines with J gene TRBJ1-2; D unresolved. The CDR3 sequence is 13 residues long. V lost 2 bases to trimming and J lost 2 bases, with 9 bases between them. Germline CDR1 is GTSNPN and CDR2 is SVGIG (reference sequence). The CDR3 DNA sequence: TGTGCCTGGAGTTCAGAGGAGAACTATGGCTACACCTTC. Translating it yields CAWSSEENYGYTF.

The sample holds a few counts of this clone. The chain employs TRBV2 and TRBJ2-7, with 7 bases matching TRBD2. CDR1 is SNHLY, CDR2 FYNNEI, per germline. With V trimmed by 7 bases and J by 2 bases, 11 bases remained unmatched. CDR3 length: 15 residues. CDR3 region: CASMRRLADTYEQYF. DNA of the CDR3: TGTGCCAGCATGCGACGGCTAGCGGACACCTACGAGCAGTACTTC.

The rearrangement uses TRBV30 and TRBJ2-5, with 7 bases identical to TRBD1. V gave up 4 bases and J gave up 5 bases; unmatched junction bases: 4. This CDR3 spans 12 amino acids. CDR1 is GTSNPN, CDR2 SVGIG, per germline (reference sequence). Here the CDR3 DNA reads TGTGCCTGGACGACAGGGCATGAGACCCAGTACTTC. This translates into CAWTTGHETQYF.

This clone was recorded a few times. The chain carries TRBV5-1 and TRBJ2-3, with 9 bases identical to TRBD2. V trimming: 1 base; J trimming: 2 bases; junction bases outside the gene matches: 5. Per germline, CDR1 SGHRS and CDR2 YFSETQ. This CDR3 contains 16 residues. CDR3 sequence reads: CASSLIGGGDTDTQYF. CDR3 nucleotides: TGCGCCAGCAGCTTGATTGGCGGGGGGGACACAGATACGCAGTATTTT. Looking up the rest from reference TRBV5-1 and TRBJ2-3 gives the full variable domain: KAGVTQTPRYLIKTRGQQVTLSCSPISGHRSVSWYQQTPGQGLQFLFEYFSETQRNKGNFPGRFSGRQFSNSRSEMNVSTLELGDSALYLCASSLIGGGDTDTQYFGPGTRLTVL.

In this sample, this clone turned up a few times. The sample contains more than one DNA sequence encoding this CDR3. J is TRBJ1-5 and V is TRBV30; tentative D call: TRBD1 (5 bases). Trimming removed 1 base from V and 4 bases from J, with 8 bases in between. Germline-derived CDR1 and CDR2 are GTSNPN and SVGIG (reference sequence). This CDR3 spans 13 amino acids. The CDR3 is CAWSAGGNQPQHF. CDR3 nucleotides: TGTGCCTGGAGTGCTGGGGGGAATCAGCCCCAGCATTTT.

This clone was picked up a small number of times. The chain recombines TRBV7-2 with TRBJ2-5; the D gene is possibly TRBD1 (5 bases). Trimming cost V 7 bases and J 1 base, with 13 bases left between them. Germline lookup yields CDR1 SGHTA and CDR2 FQGNSA. The CDR3 totals 14 residues. For the CDR3, the DNA is TGTGCCAGCACCCTTGACAGAGTCCAAGAGACCCAGTACTTC. It translates to CASTLDRVQETQYF.

The chain couples TRBV4-1 to TRBJ2-7, with a weak D call TRBD1 (6 bases). The CDR3 runs 15 residues. The germline CDR1 and CDR2 sequences are MGHRA and YSYEKL. With 1 base removed from V and 4 bases from J, the gap between germline ends came to 14 bases. The CDR3 spells CASSQVDRQGYEQYF. The CDR3 DNA reads TGCGCCAGCAGCCAAGTGGATCGGCAGGGGTACGAGCAGTACTTC.

This clone was counted between two and nine times. V is TRBV5-1 and J is TRBJ2-5; 9 nucleotides match TRBD2. The CDR3 has 14 residues. The germline V gene encodes CDR1 SGHRS and CDR2 YFSETQ. V shed 4 bases and J 9 bases; nucleotides not matched to a gene: 10. For the CDR3, the DNA is TGCGCCAGCAGCCCGGATCCTAGCGGGGACTCCCAGTACTTC. Its translation: CASSPDPSGDSQYF.

In this sample, this clone turned up a few times. This chain joins TRBV9 and TRBJ1-2; 7 bases line up with TRBD1. Trimming cost V 4 bases and J 8 bases; bases outside gene matches: 14. This CDR3 comprises 15 residues. Germline V lookup: CDR1 SGDLS, CDR2 YYNGEE. The CDR3 loop is CASSPFLGQEIGYTF. The CDR3 nucleotides are TGTGCCAGCAGCCCTTTTTTAGGACAGGAGATCGGCTACACCTTC.

This clone has only a few counts. V usage is TRBV2 and J usage is TRBJ2-2; D is perhaps TRBD1 (5 bases). Germline V lookup: CDR1 SNHLY, CDR2 FYNNEI. The CDR3 is 14 amino acids. The V end lost 8 bases, the J end lost 5 bases, and 15 bases lay between the germline ends. CDR3 loop: CASLRSGRTGELFF. CDR3 DNA sequence: TGTGCCAGCCTACGATCAGGGCGGACCGGGGAGCTGTTTTTT.

This clone turned up a few times. The rearrangement uses TRBV18 and TRBJ1-2; 8 bases agree with TRBD1. The junction had 3 bases not matched to a gene; V was cut back by 3 bases and J by 3 bases. The CDR3 runs 14 residues. Germline values: CDR1 KGHSH, CDR2 LQKENI. As DNA, the CDR3 is TGTGCCAGCTCACCCCAGGACAGGGACTATGGCTACACCTTC. It translates to CASSPQDRDYGYTF.

The chain combines TRBV5-6 with TRBJ2-5, with TRBD2 matching over 14 bases. This CDR3 has 15 amino acids. V was clipped by 4 bases and J by 3 bases; unmatched bases: 2. Germline V gene lookup returns CDR1 SGHDT and CDR2 YYEEEE. The CDR3 nucleotides are TGTGCCAGCAGCCGGGGACTAGCGGGAGAAGAGACCCAGTACTTC. Amino acids: CASSRGLAGEETQYF. Drawing the rest from reference TRBV5-6 and TRBJ2-5, the complete variable domain is DAGVTQSPTHLIKTRGQQVTLRCSPKSGHDTVSWYQQALGQGPQFIFQYYEEEERQRGNFPDRFSGHQFPNYSSELNVNALLLGDSALYLCASSRGLAGEETQYFGPGTRLLVL.

CDR3 nucleotides: TGTGCCAGCAGTGTCTTAGACACAGATACGCAGTATTTT. Its translation is CASSVLDTDTQYF. The V and J genes are TRBV25-1 and TRBJ2-3; no clear D. Germline V gene lookup returns CDR1 MGHDK and CDR2 SYGVNS. This CDR3 has 13 residues. V was cut by 4 bases and J by 2 bases, with 7 bases left in between. The full variable domain, in which reference TRBV25-1 and TRBJ2-3 provide the parts outside the CDR3, is EADIYQTPRYLVIGTGKKITLECSQTMGHDKMYWYQQDPGMELHLIHYSYGVNSTEKGDLSSESTVSRIRTEHFPLTLESARPSHTSQYLCASSVLDTDTQYFGPGTRLTVL.

This chain uses TRBV18 with TRBJ1-4; unclear D gene. CDR3 length: 14 residues. The germline V gene encodes CDR1 KGHSH and CDR2 LQKENI. The germline V and J ends were trimmed by 0 bases and 6 bases, with 8 bases remaining between them. This CDR3 is CASSPPLSDEKLFF. The CDR3 nucleotides read TGTGCCAGCTCACCACCCTTGTCGGATGAAAAACTGTTTTTT.

The chain is built from TRBV2 and TRBJ1-1; 10 bases match TRBD1. The CDR3 totals 13 residues. Germline V gene data show CDR1 as SNHLY and CDR2 as FYNNEI. Trimming cost V 8 bases and J 3 bases; bases outside gene matches: 3. CDR3 loop: CASRTGGHTEAFF. In DNA form, the CDR3 reads TGTGCCAGCCGGACAGGGGGTCACACTGAAGCTTTCTTT.